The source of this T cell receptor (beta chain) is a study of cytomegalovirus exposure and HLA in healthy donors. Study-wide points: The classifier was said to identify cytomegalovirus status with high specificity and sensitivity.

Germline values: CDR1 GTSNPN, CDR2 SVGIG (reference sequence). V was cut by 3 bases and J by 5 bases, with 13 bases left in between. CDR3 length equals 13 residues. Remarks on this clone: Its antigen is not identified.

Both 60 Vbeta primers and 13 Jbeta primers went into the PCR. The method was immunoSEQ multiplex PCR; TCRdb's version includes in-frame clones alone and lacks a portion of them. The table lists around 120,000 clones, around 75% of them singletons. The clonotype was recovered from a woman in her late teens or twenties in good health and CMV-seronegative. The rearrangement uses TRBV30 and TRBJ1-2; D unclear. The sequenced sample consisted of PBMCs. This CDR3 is CAWSPAPGYGYTF. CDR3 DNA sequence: TGTGCCTGGAGCCCGGCTCCGGGATATGGCTACACCTTC.